The following is a TCR beta chain sequence with its context. This clonotype was seen once. What this receptor recognizes is not known. The sample holds no much larger clone one base away, and base qualities are not on file. One read yields weak evidence. This beta chain is off target for a library built for alpha chains, so its abundance means little. The data derive from a study of spatial heterogeneity in lung cancer (dated by TCRdb to about 2019). At the level of the whole study: Beta-chain transcripts were consistently detected in greater numbers than alpha-chain transcripts, which likely reflected higher beta-chain transcript abundance. The study linked features of the TCR repertoire to counts of nonsynonymous mutations, which were determined by whole-exome sequencing of tumor tissue. Both alpha and beta chains were TCR-sequenced in samples taken at surgery, namely 220 tumor regions, around 70 matched nontumor lung samples and about 54 PBMC samples. In the raw uncorrected reads, each unique combination of TCR and UMI appeared more than ten times on average. In non-small cell lung cancer, the study made a quantitative comparison of TCR alpha and beta repertoires among multiple tumor regions, matched nontumor lung and blood. In tumor regions, TCR transcript counts showed a strong correlation with a T cell transcriptional module score derived from matched bulk RNA-seq. Points the paper makes about the study in general: Counts of ubiquitous and regional expanded TCRs were found to correlate with counts of ubiquitous and regional nonsynonymous mutations, respectively. TCR-seq coverage of tumor T cells was estimated to be only approximately 7% for alpha chains and about 12% for beta chains. A correlation was observed between the number of expanded intratumoral alpha and beta TCRs and the tumor nonsynonymous mutation count. Additional single-cell paired TCR alpha and beta sequencing was considered necessary to confirm, at a functional level, the hypothesis that regional TCRs recognize regional mutations.

In light of the paper, this sample's time point label describes: sample taken at primary tumor resection. Donors were 70 or so patients with early-stage, untreated non-small cell lung cancer from the lung TRACERx cohort. TCR sequencing used whole RNA extracted from tumor and nontumor lung tissue, or from cryopreserved PBMC samples, without cell sorting. Only patients with enough RNA available from two or more tumor regions were chosen for TCR sequencing. Before being selected, tumor and adjacent nontumor lung specimens were reviewed by a lung pathologist. Receptors were amplified or captured by 5' RACE. The sample was run on a NextSeq 500. In the TCR library protocol, a unique molecular identifier was attached to each TCR cDNA molecule so that PCR and sequencing errors could be corrected. For the original study's pipeline: Decombinator tools were used for TCR identification, UMI-based error correction and CDR3 extraction. TCRs above a frequency of 2 per 1,000, corresponding to the top 1% of the tumor frequency distribution, were defined as expanded. Expanded tumor TCRs were classed as regional if statistically deemed absent (corrected P<0.05) from at least one tumor region, otherwise ubiquitous. Renyi diversity was computed with the R vegan package after each repertoire had been subsampled 100 times to 5,000 TCRs. CDR3 similarity networks were constructed using string-kernel similarity of amino acid triplets, with links drawn between CDR3s whose pairwise similarity was above 0.82. The public reads were reanalyzed by TCRdb: fastp trimming at Q25, MiXCR alignment, in-frame beta chains only. Rows matching on CDR3 protein sequence are summarized as one entry with the most common DNA and genes. The V and J calls and clone size come from TCRdb's table, not from the authors' own analysis. The sample has 9,000 to 10,000 distinct CDR3 sequences on record, 13% to 15% of them singletons. The ten largest clonotypes hold more than 13% of the sample.

The TCR sequence derives from a male donor with early-stage non-small cell lung cancer. The source material was lung tumor tissue, sampled at surgery.

The nucleotides read TGTGCCAGCACCCACAAAGCGGGAGGGACGGGCAATGAGCAGTTCTTC. Its coded protein is CASTHKAGGTGNEQFF. The sequence is built from TRBV11-2 and TRBJ2-1; 10 central nucleotides agree with TRBD2. The CDR3 contains 16 residues, cysteine and phenylalanine counted. Only the CDR3 part of the read is kept: 48 bases, read in frame from the first base. Here V drops 7 bases and J drops 6 bases, and the junction holds 12 bases not matched to any gene. CDR1 and CDR2, per the germline V gene, are SGHAT and FQNNGV.